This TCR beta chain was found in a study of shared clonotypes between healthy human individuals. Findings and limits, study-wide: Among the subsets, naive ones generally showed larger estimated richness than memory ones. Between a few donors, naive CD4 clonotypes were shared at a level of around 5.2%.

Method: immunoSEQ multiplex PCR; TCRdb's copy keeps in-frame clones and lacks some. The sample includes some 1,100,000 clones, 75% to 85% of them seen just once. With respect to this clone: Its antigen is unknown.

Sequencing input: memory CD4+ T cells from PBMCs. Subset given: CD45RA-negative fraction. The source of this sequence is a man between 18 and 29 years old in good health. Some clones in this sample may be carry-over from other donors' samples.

The CDR3 coding sequence is TGTGCCAGCAGCTTGGGAAGGACAGGGGCAGGGGAAAAACTGTTTTTT. This encodes CASSLGRTGAGEKLFF. This chain joins TRBV5-5 and TRBJ1-4; 9 nucleotides agree with TRBD1. The CDR3 is made up of 16 amino acids. The ends lost 0 bases at V and 8 bases at J; junction bases unmatched: 8. Germline CDR1 and CDR2: SGHKS and YYEKEE (reference sequence).